The source of this TCR beta chain is a study of shared clonotypes between healthy human individuals. Study results and limitations: Expectations were that clonotype sharing among donors would be affected by sequencing depth.

A remark on this clone: Antigen unknown. A much larger clonotype is one base distant, so this may be a read error.

There were only Caucasian adults among the donors, and all lived in Nashville, Tennessee. CDR3 length: 11 amino acids. Trimming shortened V by 2 bases and J by 4 bases, and 2 bases separated the two germline ends. CDR1 is SGHNT and CDR2 is YYREEE in the germline V gene (reference sequence). An even split of each subset's genomic DNA across several immunoSEQ plates was performed. On ten immunoSEQ deep assay plates, unsorted PBMC DNA was sequenced. The protocol was immunoSEQ multiplex PCR, while the TCRdb copy is restricted to in-frame clones and leaves out a portion. The sample contains hundreds of thousands of clones, 70% to 80% of which appear only once.

The TCR originated in a woman aged 40 to 50 in good health. Some clones in this sample may be carry-over from other donors' samples. The sequenced sample was PBMCs. This sequence joins TRBV5-4 and TRBJ2-3; no firm D call. The CDR3 reads CASSFADTQYF. CDR3 nucleotides: TGTGCCAGCAGCTTTGCAGATACGCAGTATTTT.